The table lists the clone carrying this T cell receptor (beta chain) with a count of one. The target antigen is unknown. The time point denotes: baseline pretreatment blood. Treatment specified: 15 Gy SBRT to primary tumor, nephrectomy 4 weeks later. Clear cell pathology was present in this patient's renal cell carcinoma. The data were obtained in a study of radiation and T cells in renal cell carcinoma. Study overall: Nephrectomy followed 15 Gy stereotactic body radiation by 4 weeks. Regarding the study as a whole: Baseline intratumoral clonotype presence is unknown without pretreatment biopsies. From baseline, blood top tumor clonotypes peaked at 2 weeks post-radiation.

Profiling relied on immunoSEQ multiplex PCR, and the TCRdb table lists in-frame clones only, not all of them. The profile shows just over 95,000 clones, 65% to 90% of them singletons. This receptor was identified in a man aged 45 to 65 with renal cell carcinoma. Here the sequenced sample was blood, taken from a patient whose treatment included radiotherapy and nephrectomy.

CDR3 nucleotide sequence: TGTGCCAGCAATTCTCTCGGGGCGGGGGAGGTCGCTGAAGCTTTCTTT. It codes for CASNSLGAGEVAEAFF. This chain connects TRBV27 to TRBJ1-1, with D maybe TRBD1 (5 bases). The CDR3 is made up of 16 amino acids. The V gene's germline CDR1 is MNHEY and CDR2 SMNVEV (reference sequence). Trimming shortened V by 7 bases and J by 6 bases, and 24 bases separated the two germline ends.